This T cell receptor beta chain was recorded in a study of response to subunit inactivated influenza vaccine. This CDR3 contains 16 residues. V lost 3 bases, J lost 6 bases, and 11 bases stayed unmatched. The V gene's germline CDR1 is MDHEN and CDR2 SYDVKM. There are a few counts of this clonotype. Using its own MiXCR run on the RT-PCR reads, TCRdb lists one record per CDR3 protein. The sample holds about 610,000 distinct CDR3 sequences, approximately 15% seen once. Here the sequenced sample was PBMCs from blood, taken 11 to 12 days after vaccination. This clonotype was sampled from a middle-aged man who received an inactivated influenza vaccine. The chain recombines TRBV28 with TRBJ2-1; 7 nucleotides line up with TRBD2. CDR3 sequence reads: CASSLGVTSWSNEQFF. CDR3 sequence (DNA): TGTGCCAGCAGTTTGGGGGTGACTAGCTGGAGCAATGAGCAGTTCTTC.